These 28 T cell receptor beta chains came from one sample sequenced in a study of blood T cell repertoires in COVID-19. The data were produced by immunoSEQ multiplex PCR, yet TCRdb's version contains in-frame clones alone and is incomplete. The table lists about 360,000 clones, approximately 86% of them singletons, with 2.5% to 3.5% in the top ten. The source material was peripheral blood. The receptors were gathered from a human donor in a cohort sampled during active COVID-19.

CDR3 protein: CASSHSPTLAGYWANEQFF. In DNA, the CDR3 is TGCGCCAGCAGCCACTCGCCGACATTAGCGGGATACTGGGCCAATGAGCAGTTCTTC. This chain connects TRBV4-1 to TRBJ2-1; 8 bases line up with TRBD2. The CDR3 has 19 amino acids. The germline CDR1 and CDR2 sequences are MGHRA and YSYEKL. V was pared by 3 bases and J by 6 bases, with 19 bases of the junction left unmatched.

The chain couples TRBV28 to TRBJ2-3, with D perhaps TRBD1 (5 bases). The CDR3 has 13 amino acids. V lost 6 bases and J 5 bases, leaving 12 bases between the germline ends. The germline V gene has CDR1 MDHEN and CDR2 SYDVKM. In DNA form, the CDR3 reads TGTGCCAGCAGGGGGCCCCCGATAGATACGCAGTATTTT. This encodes CASRGPPIDTQYF.

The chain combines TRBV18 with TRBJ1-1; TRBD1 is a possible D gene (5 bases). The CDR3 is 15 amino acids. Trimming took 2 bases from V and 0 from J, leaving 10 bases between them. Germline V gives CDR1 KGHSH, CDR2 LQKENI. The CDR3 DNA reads TGTGCCAGCTCACCAATAGGGGCCATGAACACTGAAGCTTTCTTT. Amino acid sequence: CASSPIGAMNTEAFF.

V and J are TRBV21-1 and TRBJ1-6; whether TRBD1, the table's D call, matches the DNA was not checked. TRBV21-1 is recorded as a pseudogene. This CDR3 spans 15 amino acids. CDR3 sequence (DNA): TGTGCCAGCATTAGTCCCGGACAGGGAATTTCACCCCTCCACTTT. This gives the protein CASISPGQGISPLHF.

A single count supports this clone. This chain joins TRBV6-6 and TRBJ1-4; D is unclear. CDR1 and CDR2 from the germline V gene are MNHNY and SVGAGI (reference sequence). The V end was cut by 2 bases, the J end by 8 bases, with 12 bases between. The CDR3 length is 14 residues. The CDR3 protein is CASSYEGLKEKLFF. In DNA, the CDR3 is TGTGCCAGCAGTTACGAGGGCCTAAAGGAAAAACTGTTTTTT.

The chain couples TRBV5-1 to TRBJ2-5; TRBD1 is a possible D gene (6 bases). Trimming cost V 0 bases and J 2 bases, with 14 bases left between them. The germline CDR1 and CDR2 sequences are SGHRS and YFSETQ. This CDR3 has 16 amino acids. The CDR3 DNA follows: TGCGCCAGCAGCTTGGCCGCTCGGGACACACAAGAGACCCAGTACTTC. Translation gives CASSLAARDTQETQYF.

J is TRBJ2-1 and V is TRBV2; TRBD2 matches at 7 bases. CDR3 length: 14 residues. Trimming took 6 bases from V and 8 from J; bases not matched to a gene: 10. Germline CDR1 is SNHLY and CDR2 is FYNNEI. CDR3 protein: CASRGRASWDEQFF. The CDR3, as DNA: TGTGCCAGCAGGGGGAGGGCTAGCTGGGATGAGCAGTTCTTC.

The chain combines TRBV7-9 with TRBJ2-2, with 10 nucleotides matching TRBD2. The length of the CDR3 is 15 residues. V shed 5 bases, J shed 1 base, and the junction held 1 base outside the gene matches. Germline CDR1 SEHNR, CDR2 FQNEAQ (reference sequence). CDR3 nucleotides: TGTGCCAGCAGCCGGACTAGCGGGAACACCGGGGAGCTGTTTTTT. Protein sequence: CASSRTSGNTGELFF.

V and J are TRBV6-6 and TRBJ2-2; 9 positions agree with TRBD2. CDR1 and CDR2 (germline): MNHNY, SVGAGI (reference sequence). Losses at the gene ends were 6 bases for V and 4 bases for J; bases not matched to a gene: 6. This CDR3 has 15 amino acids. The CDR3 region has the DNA TGTGCCAGCAGCATAGCGGGAGTGGTCACCGGGGAGCTGTTTTTT. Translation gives CASSIAGVVTGELFF.

The CDR3 DNA sequence: TGCGCCAGCAGTCACACAACTTCGACTCCACAGGCAAGCACTGAAGCTTTCTTT. Its translation is CASSHTTSTPQASTEAFF. V is TRBV23-1 and J is TRBJ1-1; TRBD1 might be the D (5 bases). TRBV23-1 carries the ORF label, with uncertain function. V was pared by 3 bases and J by 4 bases, with 24 bases between. This CDR3 region has 18 residues.

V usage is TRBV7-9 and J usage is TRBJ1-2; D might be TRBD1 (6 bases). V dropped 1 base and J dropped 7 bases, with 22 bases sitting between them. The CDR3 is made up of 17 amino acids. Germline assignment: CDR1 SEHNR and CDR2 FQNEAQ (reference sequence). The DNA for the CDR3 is TGTGCCAGCAGCTTAGGGGGGCCGGGAAGGACTTCAGGTGGCTACACCTTC. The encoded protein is CASSLGGPGRTSGGYTF.

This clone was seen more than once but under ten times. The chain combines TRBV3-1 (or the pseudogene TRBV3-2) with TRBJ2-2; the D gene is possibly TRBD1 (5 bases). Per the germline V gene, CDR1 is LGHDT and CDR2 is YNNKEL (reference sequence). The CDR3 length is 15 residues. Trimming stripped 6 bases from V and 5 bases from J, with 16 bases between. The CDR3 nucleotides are TGTGCCAGCAGTCTATGGACCGACAGAACCGGGGAGCTGTTTTTT. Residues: CASSLWTDRTGELFF.

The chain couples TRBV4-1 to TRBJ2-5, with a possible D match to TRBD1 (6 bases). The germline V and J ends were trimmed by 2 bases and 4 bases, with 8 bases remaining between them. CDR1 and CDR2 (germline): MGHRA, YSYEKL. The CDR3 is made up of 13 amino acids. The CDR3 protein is CASSQTRGETQYF. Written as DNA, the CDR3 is TGCGCCAGCAGCCAAACCAGGGGAGAGACCCAGTACTTC.

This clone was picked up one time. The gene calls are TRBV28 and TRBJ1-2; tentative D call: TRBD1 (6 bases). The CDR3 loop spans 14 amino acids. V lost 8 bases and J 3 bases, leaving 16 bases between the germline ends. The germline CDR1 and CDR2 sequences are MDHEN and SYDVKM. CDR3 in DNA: TGTGCCAGCCTCGGACAGACCGCGCACTATGGCTACACCTTC. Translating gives CASLGQTAHYGYTF.

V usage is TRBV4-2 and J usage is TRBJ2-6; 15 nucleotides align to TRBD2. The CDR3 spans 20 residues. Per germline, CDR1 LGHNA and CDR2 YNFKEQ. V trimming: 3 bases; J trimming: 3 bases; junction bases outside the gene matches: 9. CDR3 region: CASSQAIGLAGGLGANVLTF. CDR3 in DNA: TGTGCCAGCAGCCAGGCAATCGGACTAGCGGGGGGGCTTGGGGCCAACGTCCTGACTTTC.

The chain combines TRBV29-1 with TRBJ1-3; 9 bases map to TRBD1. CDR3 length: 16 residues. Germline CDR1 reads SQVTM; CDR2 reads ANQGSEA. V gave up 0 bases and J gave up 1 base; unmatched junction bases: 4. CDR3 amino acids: CSVEDLTGGSGNTIYF. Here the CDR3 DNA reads TGCAGCGTTGAAGATCTGACAGGGGGTTCTGGAAACACCATATATTTT.

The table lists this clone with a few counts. The CDR3 coding sequence is TGCAGTGCCACCGGGACCCAGTACTTC. This translates into CSATGTQYF. The chain links TRBV20-1 to TRBJ2-5; D call uncertain. Deletions cut 6 bases from V and 7 bases from J, with 6 bases between. The CDR3 contains 9 residues. CDR1 DFQATT and CDR2 SNEGSKA come from the germline V gene (reference sequence).

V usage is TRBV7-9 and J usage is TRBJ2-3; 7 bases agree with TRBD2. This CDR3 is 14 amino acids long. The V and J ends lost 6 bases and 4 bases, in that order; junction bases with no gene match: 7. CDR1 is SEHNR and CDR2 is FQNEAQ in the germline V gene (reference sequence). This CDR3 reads CASSRDTSADTQYF. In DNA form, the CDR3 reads TGTGCCAGCAGTCGCGATACTAGCGCAGATACGCAGTATTTT.

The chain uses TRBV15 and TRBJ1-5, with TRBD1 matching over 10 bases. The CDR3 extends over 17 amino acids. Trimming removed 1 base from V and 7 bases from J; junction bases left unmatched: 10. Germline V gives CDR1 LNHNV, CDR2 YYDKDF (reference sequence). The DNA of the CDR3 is TGTGCCACCAGCAGAGCCCTGACAGGGGGCGGATTCCAGCCCCAGCATTTT. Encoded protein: CATSRALTGGGFQPQHF.

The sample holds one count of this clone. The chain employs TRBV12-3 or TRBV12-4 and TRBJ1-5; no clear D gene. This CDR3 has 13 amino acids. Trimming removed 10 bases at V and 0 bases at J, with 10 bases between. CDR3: CAKQTNSNQPQHF. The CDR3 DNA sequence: TGTGCCAAACAGACTAATAGCAATCAGCCCCAGCATTTT.

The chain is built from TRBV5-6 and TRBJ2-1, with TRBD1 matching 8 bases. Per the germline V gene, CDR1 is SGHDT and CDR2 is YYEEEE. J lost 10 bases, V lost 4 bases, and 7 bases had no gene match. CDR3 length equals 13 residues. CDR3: CASSIGQGGEQFF. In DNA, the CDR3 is TGTGCCAGCAGCATAGGACAGGGCGGCGAGCAGTTCTTC. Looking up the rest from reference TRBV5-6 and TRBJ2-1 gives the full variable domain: DAGVTQSPTHLIKTRGQQVTLRCSPKSGHDTVSWYQQALGQGPQFIFQYYEEEERQRGNFPDRFSGHQFPNYSSELNVNALLLGDSALYLCASSIGQGGEQFFGPGTRLTVL.

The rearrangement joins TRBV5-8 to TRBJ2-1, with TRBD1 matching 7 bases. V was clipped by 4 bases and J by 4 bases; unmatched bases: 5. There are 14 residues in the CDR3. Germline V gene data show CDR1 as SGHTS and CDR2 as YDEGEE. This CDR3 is CASSAGQVYNEQFF. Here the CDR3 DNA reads TGTGCCAGCAGCGCTGGACAGGTTTACAATGAGCAGTTCTTC.

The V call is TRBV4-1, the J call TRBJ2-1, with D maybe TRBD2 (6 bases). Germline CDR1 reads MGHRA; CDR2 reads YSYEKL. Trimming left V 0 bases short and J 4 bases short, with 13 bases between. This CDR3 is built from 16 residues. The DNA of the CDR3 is TGCGCCAGCAGCCAAGATCTGGGGCGGGGATACAATGAGCAGTTCTTC. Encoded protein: CASSQDLGRGYNEQFF.

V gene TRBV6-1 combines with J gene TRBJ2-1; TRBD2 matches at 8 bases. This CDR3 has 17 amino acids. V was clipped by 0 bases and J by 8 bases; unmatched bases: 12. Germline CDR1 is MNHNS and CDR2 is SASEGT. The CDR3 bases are TGTGCCAGCAGTGAAGCTCTACGGGGGGGCCGATCATATGAGCAGTTCTTC. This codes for CASSEALRGGRSYEQFF.

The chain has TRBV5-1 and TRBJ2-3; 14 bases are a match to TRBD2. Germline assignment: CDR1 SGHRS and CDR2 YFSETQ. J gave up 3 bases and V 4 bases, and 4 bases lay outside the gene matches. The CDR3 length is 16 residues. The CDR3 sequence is CASSRGTSGSTDTQYF. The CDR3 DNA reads TGCGCCAGCAGCCGGGGGACTAGCGGGAGTACAGATACGCAGTATTTT.

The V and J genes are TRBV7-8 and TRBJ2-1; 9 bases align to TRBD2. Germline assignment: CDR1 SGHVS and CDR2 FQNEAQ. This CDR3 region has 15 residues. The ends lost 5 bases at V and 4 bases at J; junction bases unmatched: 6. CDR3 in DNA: TGTGCCAGCAGCCTCGGGACTAGCACATACAATGAGCAGTTCTTC. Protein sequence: CASSLGTSTYNEQFF.

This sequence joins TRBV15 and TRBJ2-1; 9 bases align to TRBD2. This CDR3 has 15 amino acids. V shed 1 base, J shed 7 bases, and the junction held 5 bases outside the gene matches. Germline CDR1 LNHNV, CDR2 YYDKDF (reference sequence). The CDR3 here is CATSRGSGSWNEQFF. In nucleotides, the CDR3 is TGTGCCACCAGCAGAGGTAGCGGGAGTTGGAATGAGCAGTTCTTC.

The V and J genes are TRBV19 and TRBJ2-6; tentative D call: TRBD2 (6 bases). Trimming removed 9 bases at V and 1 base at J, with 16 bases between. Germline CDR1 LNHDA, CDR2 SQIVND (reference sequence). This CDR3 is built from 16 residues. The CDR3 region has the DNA TGTGCCAGCCGACGGGGGTCGGGGTCTGGGGCCAACGTCCTGACTTTC. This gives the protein CASRRGSGSGANVLTF.